One and the same sample provided the 21 T cell receptor beta chains below, sequenced in a study of blood T cells in healthy people across ages. Next came a second PCR, run for roughly 6 to 11 cycles, which used a sample-barcoded 5' primer along with a J-beta primer mix. Using its own MiXCR run on the 5' RACE reads, TCRdb lists one record per CDR3 protein. In the table there are about 1.6 million distinct CDR3 sequences, roughly 30% of which are singletons. The sequencing sample was made of blood. These receptors came from a woman between 25 and 40 years old in good health.

As to this clonotype: A read error may produce the germline difference seen at one junction end. This sequence joins TRBV5-6 and TRBJ2-7; D uncertain. This CDR3 has 14 residues. CDR1 is SGHDT and CDR2 is YYEEEE in the germline V gene. The CDR3 DNA is TGTGCCAGCAGCTTGTTCAGGAGCTCCTACGGGCAGTACTTC. The encoded protein is CASSLFRSSYGQYF.

In regard to this clonotype: A much bigger clone sits one base away, suggesting this may be a read error. The J gene is TRBJ2-5, the V gene TRBV7-2; possible D gene TRBD2, 6 bases. The CDR3 extends over 14 amino acids. V was cut by 1 base and J by 11 bases, with 17 bases left in between. Germline CDR1 and CDR2: SGHTA and FQGNSA. The CDR3 loop is CASSLGVGGLEQYF. The CDR3 coding sequence is TGTGCCAGCAGCTTAGGGGTCGGGGGACTTGAGCAGTACTTC.

The CDR3 region has the DNA TGCGCCAGCAGCTGGGACAAGGCCTATGGCTACACCTTC. Translation gives CASSWDKAYGYTF. The chain is built from TRBV5-1 and TRBJ1-2; perhaps TRBD1 as D (6 bases). Per the germline V gene, CDR1 is SGHRS and CDR2 is YFSETQ. The CDR3 covers 13 residues. Trimming removed 3 bases at V and 4 bases at J, with 10 bases between.

This clonotype was picked up a small number of times. The rearrangement uses TRBV2 and TRBJ2-1; D is unclear. Germline CDR1 SNHLY, CDR2 FYNNEI. V lost 0 bases to trimming and J lost 10 bases, with 10 bases between them. This CDR3 is 13 amino acids long. The CDR3, as DNA: TGTGCCAGCAGTGAAGCGGTCGTCCGAGAGCAGTTCTTC. Translating it yields CASSEAVVREQFF. Full variable domain (outside the CDR3, taken from reference TRBV2 and TRBJ2-1): EPEVTQTPSHQVTQMGQEVILRCVPISNHLYFYWYRQILGQKVEFLVSFYNNEISEKSEIFDDQFSVERPDGSNFTLKIRSTKLEDSAMYFCASSEAVVREQFFGPGTRLTVL.

This sequence joins TRBV24-1 and TRBJ2-1, with 11 bases aligning to TRBD2. V trimming: 5 bases; J trimming: 4 bases; junction bases outside the gene matches: 3. CDR1 and CDR2 (germline): KGHDR, SFDVKD. This CDR3 comprises 15 residues. Here the CDR3 DNA reads TGTGCCACCAGTGGTAGCGGGAGGGATTACAATGAGCAGTTCTTC. This codes for CATSGSGRDYNEQFF.

On this clonotype: One end of the junction varies from germline; a read error may be responsible. This rearrangement joins TRBV4-2 to TRBJ2-7; TRBD2 is a possible D gene (5 bases). CDR1 and CDR2 (germline): LGHNA, YNFKEQ. CDR3 length: 14 residues. CDR3 DNA: TGTGCCAGCAGCCAAGATGGGAGTCGGCCCGAGCGGTACTTC. Encoded protein: CASSQDGSRPERYF.

V is TRBV30 and J is TRBJ2-5; maybe TRBD2 (7 bases). CDR1 and CDR2 (germline): GTSNPN, SVGIG (reference sequence). The CDR3 totals 13 residues. The V gene lost 2 bases and the J gene lost 5 bases, with 12 bases spanning the gap. The CDR3 DNA is TGTGCCTGGAGTTCGGGGGGCGGTGAGACCCAGTACTTC. Translating it yields CAWSSGGGETQYF.

The chain has TRBV6-2 or TRBV6-3 and TRBJ2-1, with D maybe TRBD1 (7 bases). This CDR3 contains 13 residues. Germline CDR1 MNHEY, CDR2 SVGEGT. Trimming removed 11 bases at V and 10 bases at J, with 21 bases between. The CDR3 coding sequence is TGTGCCGGTCGCAGGGGGGCTACGGACGAGCAGTTCTTC. Amino acid sequence: CAGRRGATDEQFF.

This clonotype turned up a few times. The junction does not match germline at one end; this may be a read error. This chain links TRBV7-2 with TRBJ2-3; 14 bases are shared with TRBD2. This CDR3 spans 16 amino acids. Germline V gene sequence: CDR1 SGHTA, CDR2 FQGNSA. The CDR3 here is CDSSPPGLAGERTQYF. CDR3 coding DNA: TGTGACAGCAGCCCTCCGGGACTAGCGGGAGAGCGGACGCAGTATTTT.

This clonotype turned up a few times. This chain uses TRBV15 with TRBJ2-7; a weak D match, TRBD2 (5 bases). The CDR3 covers 15 residues. Per the germline V gene, CDR1 is LNHNV and CDR2 is YYDKDF (reference sequence). Trimming took off 2 bases at V and 3 bases at J, with 14 bases between the two ends. CDR3 amino acids: CATSRSLDGVYEQYF. CDR3 nucleotides: TGTGCCACCAGCAGATCACTCGACGGGGTCTACGAGCAGTACTTC.

The sample holds a few counts of this clonotype. The genes are TRBV7-9 and TRBJ2-2; tentative D call: TRBD2 (5 bases). Germline loops: CDR1 SEHNR, CDR2 FQNEAQ (reference sequence). V was trimmed by 2 bases and J by 6 bases, leaving 13 bases between them. CDR3 size: 15 residues. The DNA of the CDR3 is TGTGCCAGCAGCTTATACTCCCCGGAGGCCGGGGAGCTGTTTTTT. Translated: CASSLYSPEAGELFF.

Concerning this clonotype itself: At one of its ends the junction is not consistent with the germline gene, which may arise from a read error. The rearrangement uses TRBV6-2 or TRBV6-3 and TRBJ2-5, with TRBD2 as a possible D gene (7 bases). From germline, CDR1 is MNHEY and CDR2 SVGEGT. The CDR3 runs to 15 residues. CDR3 region: CASSLGGAKQETQDF. CDR3 nucleotides: TGTGCCAGCAGTTTAGGGGGGGCCAAACAAGAGACCCAGGACTTC.

This rearrangement joins TRBV5-4 to TRBJ2-5; 11 bases map to TRBD1. Trimming took 9 bases from V and 5 from J; bases not matched to a gene: 6. Germline lookup yields CDR1 SGHNT and CDR2 YYREEE (reference sequence). The CDR3 spans 13 residues. DNA for the CDR3: TGTGCCACCATGGGACAGGGGGAGGAGACCCAGTACTTC. It encodes CATMGQGEETQYF.

The chain couples TRBV7-2 to TRBJ2-7, with TRBD2 matching over 11 bases. V shed 4 bases and J 1 base; nucleotides not matched to a gene: 12. CDR1 SGHTA and CDR2 FQGNSA come from the germline V gene. The CDR3 has 18 amino acids. CDR3 bases: TGTGCCAGCAGCTGGGGACTAGCGGACGAGTTTGGATCCTACGAGCAGTACTTC. It specifies CASSWGLADEFGSYEQYF.

This clonotype has just a few counts. This chain joins TRBV5-6 and TRBJ2-5; D ambiguous. Trimming removed 4 bases from V and 13 bases from J, with 17 bases in between. This CDR3 is built from 12 residues. Germline V gene data show CDR1 as SGHDT and CDR2 as YYEEEE. Here the CDR3 reads CASSLADGAPYF. CDR3 nucleotide sequence: TGTGCCAGCAGCCTTGCGGACGGAGCCCCGTACTTC.

This clonotype was seen only once. The rearrangement links TRBV20-1 to TRBJ1-1, with D uncertain. The CDR3 extends over 14 amino acids. Germline CDR1 reads DFQATT; CDR2 reads SNEGSKA (reference sequence). Trimming shortened V by 6 bases and J by 4 bases, and 18 bases separated the two germline ends. The DNA of the CDR3 is TGCAGTGCCCTGCATGGATTGCCGGGCACTGAAGCTTTCTTT. Its protein product is CSALHGLPGTEAFF.

Many counts were recorded for this clonotype. The rearrangement uses TRBV28 and TRBJ2-7; 10 bases align to TRBD2. There are 15 residues in the CDR3. Germline CDR1 and CDR2: MDHEN and SYDVKM. J lost 1 base, V lost 6 bases, and 6 bases had no gene match. The CDR3 DNA reads TGTGCCAGCAGCCTGACTAGCGGGTATTCCTACGAGCAGTACTTC. Protein product: CASSLTSGYSYEQYF.

This clonotype has more than one count but fewer than ten. The V call is TRBV28, the J call TRBJ2-7; TRBD1 matches 12 bases. Germline values: CDR1 MDHEN, CDR2 SYDVKM. Trimming removed 5 bases from V and 3 bases from J; junction bases left unmatched: 8. CDR3 size: 16 residues. The CDR3 DNA follows: TGTGCCAGCAGTCGTCCCGGGACAGGGGGCTTCTACGAGCAGTACTTC. Its translation is CASSRPGTGGFYEQYF. Full variable domain (rest looked up from reference TRBV28 and TRBJ2-7): DVKVTQSSRYLVKRTGEKVFLECVQDMDHENMFWYRQDPGLGLRLIYFSYDVKMKEKGDIPEGYSVSREKKERFSLILESASTNQTSMYLCASSRPGTGGFYEQYFGPGTRLTVT.

This clonotype was seen more than once but under ten times. The chain has TRBV7-9 and TRBJ1-4; no clear D gene. The V end lost 4 bases, the J end lost 7 bases, and 7 bases lay between the germline ends. Germline V gene lookup returns CDR1 SEHNR and CDR2 FQNEAQ (reference sequence). The CDR3 loop spans 12 amino acids. CDR3 sequence (DNA): TGTGCCAGCAGCTCCGACGGTGAAAAACTGTTTTTT. Encoded protein: CASSSDGEKLFF. Full variable domain (rest looked up from reference TRBV7-9 and TRBJ1-4): DTGVSQNPRHKITKRGQNVTFRCDPISEHNRLYWYRQTLGQGPEFLTYFQNEAQLEKSRLLSDRFSAERPKGSFSTLEIQRTEQGDSAMYLCASSSDGEKLFFGSGTQLSVL.

This chain joins TRBV3-1 and TRBJ1-5; 7 bases align to TRBD1. Germline loops: CDR1 LGHDT, CDR2 YNNKEL (reference sequence). This CDR3 is 16 amino acids long. V lost 1 base and J lost 0; bases outside the gene matches: 3. The CDR3 sequence is CASSQGTGDSNQPQHF. CDR3 DNA: TGTGCCAGCAGCCAAGGTACAGGGGATAGCAATCAGCCCCAGCATTTT.

The chain has TRBV4-1 and TRBJ2-1; D not certain. Germline V gene lookup returns CDR1 MGHRA and CDR2 YSYEKL. This CDR3 is 12 amino acids long. Trimming took off 4 bases at V and 10 bases at J, with 11 bases between the two ends. The CDR3 coding sequence is TGCGCCAGCAGCCGCCCCCTAGGGGAGCAGTTCTTC. Residues: CASSRPLGEQFF.